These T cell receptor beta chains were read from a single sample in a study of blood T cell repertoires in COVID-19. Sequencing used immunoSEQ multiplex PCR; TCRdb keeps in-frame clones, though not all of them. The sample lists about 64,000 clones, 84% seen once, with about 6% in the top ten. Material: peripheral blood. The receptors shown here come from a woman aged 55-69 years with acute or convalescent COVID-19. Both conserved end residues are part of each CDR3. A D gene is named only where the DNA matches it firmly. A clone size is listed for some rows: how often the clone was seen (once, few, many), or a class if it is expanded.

cdr3_aa: CASSPWTGGFDYGYTF
cdr3_nt: TGTGCCAGCAGCCCCTGGACAGGGGGCTTTGACTATGGCTACACCTTC
v_call: TRBV11-2
clone_size: few
j_call: TRBJ1-2
d_call: TRBD1

cdr3_aa: CASSLGPTGSTNTEAFF
cdr3_nt: TGTGCCAGCAGCCTGGGGCCCACGGGCAGCACGAACACTGAAGCTTTCTTT
v_call: TRBV9
clone_size: -
j_call: TRBJ1-1
d_call: -

cdr3_aa: CASSFSGVLYGYTF
cdr3_nt: TGTGCCAGCAGCTTTTCGGGGGTTCTTTATGGCTACACCTTC
v_call: TRBV5-6
clone_size: -
j_call: TRBJ1-2
d_call: -

cdr3_aa: CASSEMGGPGQPQHF
cdr3_nt: TGCGCCAGCAGTGAGATGGGGGGACCTGGTCAGCCCCAGCATTTT
v_call: TRBV10-2
clone_size: -
j_call: TRBJ1-5
d_call: -

cdr3_aa: CATSREGTGENEQYF
cdr3_nt: TGTGCCACCAGCAGAGAGGGGACAGGGGAAAACGAGCAGTACTTC
v_call: TRBV15
clone_size: -
j_call: TRBJ2-7
d_call: TRBD1

cdr3_aa: CASSSPISTEAFF
cdr3_nt: TGTGCCAGCAGTTCGCCGATTAGCACTGAAGCTTTCTTT
v_call: TRBV6-2/TRBV6-3
clone_size: -
j_call: TRBJ1-1
d_call: -

cdr3_aa: CASSPQGSREAFF
cdr3_nt: TGTGCCAGCAGCCCACAGGGTTCGCGTGAAGCTTTCTTT
v_call: TRBV3-1/TRBV3-2
clone_size: -
j_call: TRBJ1-1
d_call: -

cdr3_aa: CAWIGAGDGYTF
cdr3_nt: TGTGCCTGGATCGGGGCAGGGGATGGCTACACCTTC
v_call: TRBV30
clone_size: -
j_call: TRBJ1-2
d_call: -

cdr3_aa: CAISESVGDRVF
cdr3_nt: TGTGCCATCAGTGAGTCGGTAGGGGACAGGGTCTTC
v_call: TRBV10-3
clone_size: once
j_call: TRBJ1-2
d_call: TRBD1

cdr3_aa: CASSGGPLHYGYTF
cdr3_nt: TGTGCCAGCAGCGGGGGGCCCCTCCACTATGGCTACACCTTC
v_call: TRBV9
clone_size: -
j_call: TRBJ1-2
d_call: -

cdr3_aa: CASSSQGAAPEAFF
cdr3_nt: TGTGCCAGCAGCTCACAGGGGGCTGCCCCTGAAGCTTTCTTT
v_call: TRBV5-4
clone_size: -
j_call: TRBJ1-1
d_call: TRBD1

cdr3_aa: CASSLYQGQGNTEAFF
cdr3_nt: TGCGCCAGCAGCCTTTACCAGGGACAGGGGAACACTGAAGCTTTCTTT
v_call: TRBV4-1
clone_size: -
j_call: TRBJ1-1
d_call: TRBD1

cdr3_aa: CASRPGDNEKLFF
cdr3_nt: TGTGCCAGCAGGCCGGGAGATAATGAAAAACTGTTTTTT
v_call: TRBV6-5
clone_size: once
j_call: TRBJ1-4
d_call: -

cdr3_aa: CAWKTGVFASDTQYF
cdr3_nt: TGTGCCTGGAAGACAGGGGTATTTGCCTCAGATACGCAGTATTTT
v_call: TRBV30
clone_size: -
j_call: TRBJ2-3
d_call: TRBD1

cdr3_aa: CASSGTGGTYEQYF
cdr3_nt: TGTGCCAGCAGTGGGACAGGGGGCACCTACGAGCAGTACTTC
v_call: TRBV27
clone_size: -
j_call: TRBJ2-7
d_call: TRBD1

cdr3_aa: CASSIGQGVVTGELFF
cdr3_nt: TGTGCCAGTAGTATAGGGCAGGGGGTAGTGACCGGGGAGCTGTTTTTT
v_call: TRBV19
clone_size: -
j_call: TRBJ2-2
d_call: TRBD1

cdr3_aa: CASSWTGAGPGGNTIYF
cdr3_nt: TGTGCCAGCAGCTGGACAGGGGCAGGCCCGGGGGGAAACACCATATATTTT
v_call: TRBV7-3
clone_size: once
j_call: TRBJ1-3
d_call: TRBD1

cdr3_aa: CASSYFTGQYGYTF
cdr3_nt: TGTGCCAGCAGTTACTTTACAGGGCAATATGGCTACACCTTC
v_call: TRBV6-6
clone_size: -
j_call: TRBJ1-2
d_call: -

cdr3_aa: CASISGGLSGNTIYF
cdr3_nt: TGTGCCAGCATAAGCGGCGGCCTCTCTGGAAACACCATATATTTT
v_call: TRBV6-6
clone_size: -
j_call: TRBJ1-3
d_call: -

cdr3_aa: CSVYRGRWMGSGGELFF
cdr3_nt: TGCAGCGTCTACAGGGGGCGCTGGATGGGTTCCGGCGGGGAGCTGTTTTTT
v_call: TRBV29-1
clone_size: -
j_call: TRBJ2-2
d_call: TRBD1

cdr3_aa: CASSRGASTDTQYF
cdr3_nt: TGTGCCAGCAGCCGGGGGGCCTCCACAGATACGCAGTATTTT
v_call: TRBV7-8
clone_size: -
j_call: TRBJ2-3
d_call: -

cdr3_aa: CASSPPERGRETQYF
cdr3_nt: TGTGCCAGCAGCCCCCCCGAGCGGGGTAGAGAGACCCAGTACTTC
v_call: TRBV3-1/TRBV3-2
clone_size: -
j_call: TRBJ2-5
d_call: TRBD2

cdr3_aa: CASSLAADTQYF
cdr3_nt: TGCGCCAGCAGCTTAGCGGCAGATACGCAGTATTTT
v_call: TRBV5-1
clone_size: -
j_call: TRBJ2-3
d_call: -

cdr3_aa: CASSLSAGQKEGQFF
cdr3_nt: TGTGCCAGCAGCTTATCCGCGGGACAGAAGGAGGGGCAGTTCTTC
v_call: TRBV5-6
clone_size: -
j_call: TRBJ2-1
d_call: -

cdr3_aa: CASKLPGQGQKQYF
cdr3_nt: TGTGCCAGCAAATTACCCGGACAGGGTCAAAAGCAGTACTTC
v_call: TRBV6-5
clone_size: -
j_call: TRBJ2-7
d_call: TRBD1

cdr3_aa: CASSLDRSYEQYF
cdr3_nt: TGCGCCAGCAGCTTGGACAGGTCCTACGAGCAGTACTTC
v_call: TRBV5-1
clone_size: -
j_call: TRBJ2-7
d_call: -

cdr3_aa: CARLELPTSAGNTDTQYF
cdr3_nt: TGTGCCAGGTTGGAACTCCCGACATCGGCTGGAAACACAGATACGCAGTATTTT
v_call: TRBV27
clone_size: -
j_call: TRBJ2-3
d_call: -

cdr3_aa: CASSVAEGQTLHF
cdr3_nt: TGTGCCAGCAGCGTAGCTGAGGGTCAGACCCTCCACTTT
v_call: TRBV9
clone_size: -
j_call: TRBJ1-6
d_call: -

cdr3_aa: CASSFPPSTDTQYF
cdr3_nt: TGTGCCAGCAGCTTCCCTCCGAGCACAGATACGCAGTATTTT
v_call: TRBV11-1
clone_size: -
j_call: TRBJ2-3
d_call: -

cdr3_aa: CASGLGQGATDTQYF
cdr3_nt: TGTGCTAGTGGTTTGGGACAGGGGGCGACAGATACGCAGTATTTT
v_call: TRBV12-5
clone_size: -
j_call: TRBJ2-3
d_call: TRBD1

cdr3_aa: CASSLERRGGQETQYF
cdr3_nt: TGTGCCAGCAGCTTAGAACGTCGGGGGGGCCAAGAGACCCAGTACTTC
v_call: TRBV7-9
clone_size: few
j_call: TRBJ2-5
d_call: TRBD2

cdr3_aa: CASLRPGSGTEAFF
cdr3_nt: TGTGCCAGCCTCCGGCCGGGGAGCGGGACTGAAGCTTTCTTT
v_call: TRBV6-5
clone_size: few
j_call: TRBJ1-1
d_call: -

cdr3_aa: CASSTAYRGRDEKLFF
cdr3_nt: TGTGCCAGTAGTACGGCTTACAGGGGGCGCGATGAAAAACTGTTTTTT
v_call: TRBV19
clone_size: -
j_call: TRBJ1-4
d_call: TRBD1

cdr3_aa: CASRGWDSSPLHF
cdr3_nt: TGTGCCAGCCGGGGATGGGACAGTTCACCCCTCCACTTT
v_call: TRBV3-1/TRBV3-2
clone_size: -
j_call: TRBJ1-6
d_call: TRBD1

cdr3_aa: CASRGGGAVDTQYF
cdr3_nt: TGTGCCAGCAGGGGCGGGGGGGCAGTAGATACGCAGTATTTT
v_call: TRBV6-5
clone_size: medium-sized
j_call: TRBJ2-3
d_call: TRBD2

cdr3_aa: CASSAGGFRFETQYF
cdr3_nt: TGTGCCAGCAGCGCGGGGGGGTTTAGGTTTGAGACCCAGTACTTC
v_call: TRBV9
clone_size: -
j_call: TRBJ2-5
d_call: TRBD2

cdr3_aa: CATSRDRGLSNQPQHF
cdr3_nt: TGTGCCACCAGCAGAGACAGGGGATTGAGCAATCAGCCCCAGCATTTT
v_call: TRBV15
clone_size: -
j_call: TRBJ1-5
d_call: -

cdr3_aa: CASSQDPQGAGETQYF
cdr3_nt: TGTGCCAGCAGCCAAGACCCACAGGGGGCTGGGGAGACCCAGTACTTC
v_call: TRBV3-1/TRBV3-2
clone_size: once
j_call: TRBJ2-5
d_call: TRBD1

cdr3_aa: CASSLAGLAGYTF
cdr3_nt: TGTGCCAGCAGCTTAGCGGGCTTGGCGGGCTACACCTTC
v_call: TRBV7-8
clone_size: -
j_call: TRBJ1-2
d_call: -

cdr3_aa: CASSPVGQGNYGYTF
cdr3_nt: TGCGCCAGCAGCCCGGTGGGACAGGGTAACTATGGCTACACCTTC
v_call: TRBV5-1
clone_size: -
j_call: TRBJ1-2
d_call: TRBD1

cdr3_aa: CASSLIGQGAYSGANVLTF
cdr3_nt: TGTGCCAGCAGCTTGATCGGACAGGGGGCCTACTCTGGGGCCAACGTCCTGACTTTC
v_call: TRBV5-6
clone_size: -
j_call: TRBJ2-6
d_call: TRBD1

cdr3_aa: CASSLDKQGSTEAFF
cdr3_nt: TGCGCCAGCAGCTTGGATAAACAGGGAAGCACTGAAGCTTTCTTT
v_call: TRBV5-1
clone_size: -
j_call: TRBJ1-1
d_call: -

cdr3_aa: CASSGIFLDEAFF
cdr3_nt: TGTGCCAGTTCAGGGATTTTCCTGGATGAAGCTTTCTTT
v_call: TRBV19
clone_size: -
j_call: TRBJ1-1
d_call: -

cdr3_aa: CASSAWDRDSGYTF
cdr3_nt: TGTGCCAGCAGTGCCTGGGACAGGGACTCCGGCTACACCTTC
v_call: TRBV2
clone_size: -
j_call: TRBJ1-2
d_call: TRBD1

cdr3_aa: CASSPGRMAQYF
cdr3_nt: TGTGCCAGCAGCCCTGGCCGAATGGCGCAGTATTTT
v_call: TRBV7-2
clone_size: -
j_call: TRBJ2-3
d_call: -

cdr3_aa: CASSEKGRGVSYEQYF
cdr3_nt: TGTGCCAGCAGTGAAAAAGGGAGGGGAGTCTCCTACGAGCAGTACTTC
v_call: TRBV6-1
clone_size: -
j_call: TRBJ2-7
d_call: TRBD2